The 24 T cell receptor beta chains below were found in one sample sequenced in a study of shared clonotypes between healthy human individuals. The protocol was immunoSEQ multiplex PCR, while the TCRdb copy is restricted to in-frame clones and leaves out a portion. The sample includes some 2,500,000 clones, 80% to 95% of them seen just once. Sequenced material: naive CD4+ T cells from PBMCs. Subset given: CD45RA+ positively selected. These receptors were obtained from a man younger than 35 in good health. Some clones in this sample may be carry-over from other donors' samples.

This chain joins TRBV6-1 and TRBJ2-7, with unresolved D. The CDR3 contains 16 residues. Germline-derived CDR1 and CDR2 are MNHNS and SASEGT. Trimming cost V 4 bases and J 2 bases, with 18 bases left between them. The DNA for the CDR3 is TGTGCCAGCAGTGCACGTGACACGTATACTCCCTACGAGCAGTACTTC. Amino acid sequence: CASSARDTYTPYEQYF.

This rearrangement joins TRBV6-5 to TRBJ2-5; D may be TRBD2 (5 bases). V was pared by 3 bases and J by 3 bases, with 11 bases between. The germline gives CDR1 MNHEY, CDR2 SVGAGI. The CDR3 sequence is 14 residues long. This chain's CDR3 is CASSYRRGKETQYF. The CDR3 DNA reads as TGTGCCAGCAGTTATCGCCGAGGGAAAGAGACCCAGTACTTC.

The V and J genes are TRBV18 and TRBJ2-1, with 10 bases aligning to TRBD2. J was trimmed by 7 bases and V by 5 bases; bases with no gene match: 8. Germline CDR1 and CDR2: KGHSH and LQKENI. This CDR3 spans 15 amino acids. In DNA form, the CDR3 reads TGTGCCAGCTCAGTAACTAGCGGGACTTGGAATGAGCAGTTCTTC. It encodes CASSVTSGTWNEQFF.

CDR3 sequence reads: CASSFQAATLNTEAFF. CDR3 coding DNA: TGTGCCAGCAGCTTCCAAGCAGCCACTCTGAACACTGAAGCTTTCTTT. The V gene is TRBV7-2, the J gene TRBJ1-1; D uncertain. The length of the CDR3 is 16 residues. The germline V gene encodes CDR1 SGHTA and CDR2 FQGNSA. Trimming shortened V by 3 bases and J by 0 bases, and 14 bases separated the two germline ends.

The chain joins TRBV25-1 to TRBJ2-1, with a tentative D call TRBD1 (7 bases). Germline V gives CDR1 MGHDK, CDR2 SYGVNS. CDR3 length: 16 amino acids. The germline V and J ends were trimmed by 2 bases and 6 bases, with 17 bases remaining between them. The CDR3 reads CASSEGGRGRSNEQFF. CDR3 sequence (DNA): TGTGCCAGCAGTGAAGGCGGCAGGGGGAGGTCCAATGAGCAGTTCTTC.

The chain recombines TRBV4-3 with TRBJ2-1; no clear D gene. From germline, CDR1 is LGHNA and CDR2 YSLEER. The V end lost 4 bases, the J end lost 0 bases, and 16 bases lay between the germline ends. This CDR3 has 17 residues. CDR3 nucleotides: TGCGCCAGCAGCCCCAGACTGTTTACGGCCTCCTACAATGAGCAGTTCTTC. Encoded protein: CASSPRLFTASYNEQFF.

The V and J genes are TRBV9 and TRBJ2-1, with 16 bases matching TRBD2. After removal of 4 bases from V and 6 bases from J, the junction contained 10 bases not matched to a gene. Germline-derived CDR1 and CDR2 are SGDLS and YYNGEE. The CDR3 consists of 18 residues. CDR3 sequence: CASSLRPGLAGGVNEQFF. The CDR3 DNA is TGTGCCAGCAGCCTCCGACCGGGACTAGCGGGAGGGGTCAATGAGCAGTTCTTC.

The chain carries TRBV2 and TRBJ1-5; tentative D call: TRBD1 (5 bases). CDR3 length equals 15 residues. Trimming took 1 base from V and 7 from J, leaving 14 bases between them. The germline gives CDR1 SNHLY, CDR2 FYNNEI. The CDR3 protein is CASSEGQGDWQPQHF. DNA of the CDR3: TGTGCCAGCAGTGAAGGGCAGGGCGATTGGCAGCCCCAGCATTTT.

This clone was detected a few times. Other DNA sequences of this sample code for an identical CDR3. The genes are TRBV9 and TRBJ2-1; D is undetermined. This CDR3 is built from 15 residues. Germline CDR1 and CDR2: SGDLS and YYNGEE. V lost 0 bases and J lost 1, with 8 bases in between. This chain's CDR3 is CASSVDPVSYNEQFF. CDR3 in DNA: TGTGCCAGCAGCGTAGATCCCGTTTCCTACAATGAGCAGTTCTTC.

This clone came up once. This sequence joins TRBV7-6 and TRBJ1-3; no clear D gene. The germline CDR1 and CDR2 sequences are SGHVS and FNYEAQ. Trimming stripped 7 bases from V and 0 bases from J, with 10 bases between. CDR3 size: 14 residues. The CDR3 spells CASTLGVSGNTIYF. The CDR3 DNA sequence: TGTGCCAGCACCTTGGGCGTCTCTGGAAACACCATATATTTT.

The chain joins TRBV29-1 to TRBJ2-3, with a possible D match to TRBD1 (5 bases). In germline, CDR1 is SQVTM, CDR2 ANQGSEA. The CDR3 spans 18 residues. Trimming stripped 5 bases from V and 0 bases from J, with 24 bases between. CDR3 residues: CSVRASRGERASTDTQYF. CDR3 in DNA: TGCAGCGTTCGCGCCTCTAGGGGCGAACGGGCTAGCACAGATACGCAGTATTTT.

The genes are TRBV19 and TRBJ2-1, with a possible D match to TRBD2 (6 bases). The CDR3 loop spans 13 amino acids. Germline-derived CDR1 and CDR2 are LNHDA and SQIVND (reference sequence). Trimming left V 7 bases short and J 1 base short, with 8 bases between. DNA for the CDR3: TGTGCCAGTATGCGGGAATCCTACAATGAGCAGTTCTTC. It specifies CASMRESYNEQFF.

The chain uses TRBV7-2 and TRBJ1-4; no reliable D call. This CDR3 region has 13 residues. Germline V gene data show CDR1 as SGHTA and CDR2 as FQGNSA. V was trimmed by 0 bases and J by 7 bases, leaving 6 bases between them. CDR3: CASSLATAEKLFF. The CDR3 bases are TGTGCCAGCAGCTTAGCGACGGCTGAAAAACTGTTTTTT.

The chain has TRBV6-5 and TRBJ1-1, with D possibly matching TRBD1 (5 bases). V lost 0 bases, J lost 9 bases, and 17 bases lay in between. Looked up from germline, CDR1 is MNHEY and CDR2 is SVGAGI. This CDR3 has 15 amino acids. CDR3 loop: CASSYSITEAGKAFF. The CDR3 DNA sequence: TGTGCCAGCAGTTACTCGATAACTGAGGCAGGGAAAGCTTTCTTT.

CDR3 sequence: CASSKGLAGGNEQFF. DNA for the CDR3: TGTGCCAGCAGCAAGGGACTAGCGGGAGGCAATGAGCAGTTCTTC. The chain couples TRBV7-3 to TRBJ2-1; TRBD2 matches at 15 bases. V lost 5 bases and J lost 6; bases outside the gene matches: 2. The CDR3 contains 15 residues. Germline CDR1 is SGHTA and CDR2 is FQGTGA.

Details on this clone: The sample carries other DNA sequences with the same CDR3. The chain is built from TRBV6-5 and TRBJ2-3; D gene uncertain. This CDR3 has 11 amino acids. V was shortened by 6 bases and J by 5 bases, with 6 bases between the two germline ends. Germline V lookup: CDR1 MNHEY, CDR2 SVGAGI. The CDR3 DNA reads as TGTGCCAGCAGGAGAGGAGATACGCAGTATTTT. Encoded protein: CASRRGDTQYF.

This clone was detected once. This sequence joins TRBV7-9 and TRBJ2-2, with TRBD1 matching over 9 bases. V dropped 5 bases and J dropped 6; count of bases not matched to a gene: 16. Germline V gives CDR1 SEHNR, CDR2 FQNEAQ (reference sequence). This CDR3 region has 18 residues. DNA for the CDR3: TGTGCCAGCAGCGTCGGGACAGGGAAACTACTAAGAGCCGGGGAGCTGTTTTTT. As protein: CASSVGTGKLLRAGELFF.

With regard to this clone: This same CDR3 is encoded by further DNA sequences in the sample. J is TRBJ2-2 and V is TRBV7-9; 8 positions match TRBD1. The CDR3 sequence is 15 residues long. Trimming took 5 bases from V and 3 from J; bases not matched to a gene: 5. In germline, CDR1 is SEHNR, CDR2 FQNEAQ (reference sequence). The CDR3 coding sequence is TGTGCCAGCAGCCCTGGACAGGGAGACACCGGGGAGCTGTTTTTT. Protein sequence: CASSPGQGDTGELFF.

The chain employs TRBV7-3 and TRBJ2-3; 7 nucleotides agree with TRBD2. CDR3 size: 16 residues. Germline V gene sequence: CDR1 SGHTA, CDR2 FQGTGA. Trimming removed 5 bases from V and 1 base from J; junction bases left unmatched: 9. CDR3 sequence: CASSPNPGGRTDTQYF. Here the CDR3 DNA reads TGTGCCAGCAGCCCCAACCCGGGAGGCCGCACAGATACGCAGTATTTT.

Here the CDR3 reads CASSFRLLGEQFF. DNA of the CDR3: TGTGCCAGCAGCTTCCGACTATTAGGCGAGCAGTTCTTC. The chain uses TRBV7-3 and TRBJ2-1, with D perhaps matching TRBD2 (5 bases). From germline, CDR1 is SGHTA and CDR2 FQGTGA. Trimming pared 3 bases from V and 10 bases from J, leaving 13 bases between. The CDR3 spans 13 residues. Supplemented by reference TRBV7-3 and TRBJ2-1, the full variable domain reads GAGVSQTPSNKVTEKGKYVELRCDPISGHTALYWYRQSLGQGPEFLIYFQGTGAADDSGLPNDRFFAVRPEGSVSTLKIQRTERGDSAVYLCASSFRLLGEQFFGPGTRLTVL.

The rearrangement joins TRBV5-6 to TRBJ1-1; TRBD1 agrees at 8 bases. V shed 5 bases and J 3 bases; nucleotides not matched to a gene: 9. Germline CDR1 and CDR2: SGHDT and YYEEEE. The CDR3 spans 15 residues. As DNA, the CDR3 is TGTGCCAGCAGGACGGACAGGGACAGGTACACTGAAGCTTTCTTT. This sequence encodes CASRTDRDRYTEAFF.

The chain recombines TRBV6-6 with TRBJ2-5; 8 nucleotides agree with TRBD2. Germline trimming cut 6 bases from V and 11 bases from J; bases unmatched to any gene: 14. The CDR3 sequence is 14 residues long. CDR1 is MNHNY, CDR2 SVGAGI, per germline (reference sequence). CDR3 amino acids: CASRSTAGVGEQYF. CDR3 nucleotides: TGTGCCAGCAGATCGACAGCGGGGGTCGGTGAGCAGTACTTC.

The chain links TRBV5-4 to TRBJ2-5; 11 bases match TRBD2. This CDR3 has 15 residues. V trimming: 4 bases; J trimming: 3 bases; junction bases outside the gene matches: 5. Germline values: CDR1 SGHNT, CDR2 YYREEE (reference sequence). This CDR3 reads CASSQLAGVKETQYF. DNA of the CDR3: TGTGCCAGCAGCCAACTAGCGGGAGTAAAAGAGACCCAGTACTTC.

V is TRBV4-1 and J is TRBJ1-2; no firm D call. Germline loops: CDR1 MGHRA, CDR2 YSYEKL. This CDR3 has 16 residues. The V and J ends lost 0 bases and 3 bases respectively, with 14 bases between them. The CDR3: CASSQDRSFRDYGYTF. CDR3 bases: TGCGCCAGCAGCCAAGATCGAAGCTTTAGGGACTATGGCTACACCTTC.